These T cell receptor beta chains were read from a single sample in a study of blood T cell repertoires in COVID-19. TCRdb keeps only in-frame clones here, not all; method: immunoSEQ multiplex PCR. The data show under 250,000 clones, about 82% seen once. What was sequenced was peripheral blood. The receptors come from a woman aged 80 or older with COVID-19, enrolled during active disease. Each CDR3 is given with its conserved first and last residue. D genes are given only for firm matches. For some rows the clone size is stated as once, few or many, or as a class when expanded; others skip it.

V gene: TRBV5-1
J gene: TRBJ1-6
clone size: few
D gene: TRBD1
CDR3 protein: CASSLGQGNSPLHF
CDR3 DNA: TGCGCCAGCAGCTTGGGACAGGGGAATTCACCCCTCCACTTT

V gene: TRBV7-2
J gene: TRBJ1-2
clone size: -
D gene: -
CDR3 protein: CASSLAVGGSYGYTF
CDR3 DNA: TGTGCCAGCAGCTTAGCCGTCGGGGGGTCGTATGGCTACACCTTC

V gene: TRBV6-5
J gene: TRBJ1-6
clone size: -
D gene: -
CDR3 protein: CASSYGGDNSPLHF
CDR3 DNA: TGTGCCAGCAGTTACGGGGGGGATAATTCACCCCTCCACTTT

V gene: TRBV29-1
J gene: TRBJ1-1
clone size: -
D gene: TRBD1
CDR3 protein: CSVEDRQGADTEAFF
CDR3 DNA: TGCAGCGTTGAAGATCGCCAGGGGGCCGACACTGAAGCTTTCTTT

V gene: TRBV4-3
J gene: TRBJ1-4
clone size: few
D gene: -
CDR3 protein: CASSQETRGSNEKLFF
CDR3 DNA: TGCGCCAGCAGCCAAGAAACAAGGGGTTCGAACGAAAAACTGTTTTTT

V gene: TRBV5-4
J gene: TRBJ1-1
clone size: few
D gene: -
CDR3 protein: CASSLGRPGDTEAFF
CDR3 DNA: TGTGCCAGCAGCTTGGGACGACCCGGGGACACTGAAGCTTTCTTT

V gene: TRBV6-2/TRBV6-3
J gene: TRBJ2-2
clone size: -
D gene: TRBD2
CDR3 protein: CASSYSLAGGPGELFF
CDR3 DNA: TGTGCCAGCAGTTACTCCCTAGCGGGGGGGCCTGGGGAGCTGTTTTTT

V gene: TRBV2
J gene: TRBJ2-3
clone size: -
D gene: TRBD1
CDR3 protein: CASRGGQGTQYF
CDR3 DNA: TGTGCCAGCAGGGGGGGACAGGGGACGCAGTATTTT

V gene: TRBV6-5
J gene: TRBJ2-5
clone size: -
D gene: TRBD1
CDR3 protein: CASSYLTGGETQYF
CDR3 DNA: TGTGCCAGCAGTTACCTAACAGGGGGAGAGACCCAGTACTTC

V gene: TRBV29-1
J gene: TRBJ1-3
clone size: -
D gene: -
CDR3 protein: CSPRQSSGNTIYF
CDR3 DNA: TGCAGCCCGCGACAGTCTTCGGGAAACACCATATATTTT

V gene: TRBV3-1/TRBV3-2
J gene: TRBJ1-6
clone size: once
D gene: -
CDR3 protein: CASSPQTDNSPLHF
CDR3 DNA: TGTGCCAGCAGCCCCCAGACAGATAATTCACCCCTCCACTTT

V gene: TRBV5-1
J gene: TRBJ1-2
clone size: -
D gene: -
CDR3 protein: CASSLAGDQIDGYTF
CDR3 DNA: TGCGCCAGCAGCTTGGCAGGGGATCAGATCGATGGCTACACCTTC

V gene: TRBV10-3
J gene: TRBJ2-2
clone size: -
D gene: -
CDR3 protein: CAISESTGGRAGELFF
CDR3 DNA: TGTGCCATCAGTGAGTCGACGGGGGGCCGTGCCGGGGAGCTGTTTTTT

V gene: TRBV20-1
J gene: TRBJ2-1
clone size: -
D gene: TRBD1
CDR3 protein: CSGGQVEQFF
CDR3 DNA: TGCAGCGGGGGACAGGTTGAGCAGTTCTTC

V gene: TRBV18
J gene: TRBJ2-3
clone size: -
D gene: -
CDR3 protein: CASSPYGRADTQYF
CDR3 DNA: TGTGCCAGCTCACCTTACGGCCGGGCAGATACGCAGTATTTT

V gene: TRBV18
J gene: TRBJ1-2
clone size: -
D gene: TRBD1
CDR3 protein: CASSPGQGISPNYGYTF
CDR3 DNA: TGTGCCAGCTCACCCGGACAGGGGATAAGTCCGAACTATGGCTACACCTTC

V gene: TRBV4-1
J gene: TRBJ1-2
clone size: -
D gene: -
CDR3 protein: CASSPINGGEGGYTF
CDR3 DNA: TGCGCCAGCAGCCCGATTAATGGGGGCGAAGGTGGCTACACCTTC

V gene: TRBV19
J gene: TRBJ2-7
clone size: -
D gene: -
CDR3 protein: CASSIGFNEQYF
CDR3 DNA: TGTGCCAGTAGTATCGGGTTTAACGAGCAGTACTTC

V gene: TRBV11-1
J gene: TRBJ1-1
clone size: -
D gene: -
CDR3 protein: CASSRTDQNTEAFF
CDR3 DNA: TGTGCCAGCAGCCGGACAGATCAGAACACTGAAGCTTTCTTT

V gene: TRBV7-8
J gene: TRBJ1-2
clone size: -
D gene: TRBD1
CDR3 protein: CASSRQGLGYTF
CDR3 DNA: TGTGCCAGCAGCCGACAGGGCTTGGGCTACACCTTC

V gene: TRBV9
J gene: TRBJ2-3
clone size: -
D gene: TRBD2
CDR3 protein: CASSVGGGTTDTQYF
CDR3 DNA: TGTGCCAGCAGCGTCGGCGGGGGGACCACAGATACGCAGTATTTT

V gene: TRBV7-2
J gene: TRBJ1-5
clone size: -
D gene: -
CDR3 protein: CASSLVVPGSLGSNQPQHF
CDR3 DNA: TGTGCCAGCAGCTTAGTTGTGCCAGGGTCGCTGGGTAGCAATCAGCCCCAGCATTTT

V gene: TRBV2
J gene: TRBJ2-1
clone size: -
D gene: TRBD1
CDR3 protein: CASSVETGVGSGFF
CDR3 DNA: TGTGCCAGCAGTGTCGAGACAGGGGTGGGGAGCGGGTTCTTC

V gene: TRBV6-6
J gene: TRBJ1-2
clone size: few
D gene: TRBD1
CDR3 protein: CASSAQGELRGYTF
CDR3 DNA: TGTGCCAGCAGTGCCCAGGGGGAACTCCGCGGCTACACCTTC

V gene: TRBV29-1
J gene: TRBJ1-1
clone size: -
D gene: -
CDR3 protein: CSVDTQGPNTEAFF
CDR3 DNA: TGCAGCGTTGACACACAGGGCCCAAACACTGAAGCTTTCTTT

V gene: TRBV2
J gene: TRBJ1-3
clone size: -
D gene: -
CDR3 protein: CASTKGDPRTGSGNTIYF
CDR3 DNA: TGTGCCAGCACGAAGGGGGACCCCCGAACGGGCTCTGGAAACACCATATATTTT

V gene: TRBV28
J gene: TRBJ1-4
clone size: -
D gene: TRBD1
CDR3 protein: CASSGTRQGSGEKLFF
CDR3 DNA: TGTGCCAGCAGTGGCACGCGACAGGGGTCGGGTGAAAAACTGTTTTTT

V gene: TRBV7-3
J gene: TRBJ2-3
clone size: -
D gene: -
CDR3 protein: CASSRTSVDTQYF
CDR3 DNA: TGTGCCAGCAGCCGGACTTCCGTAGATACGCAGTATTTT

V gene: TRBV9
J gene: TRBJ2-3
clone size: -
D gene: -
CDR3 protein: CASSVGSNGGTDTQYF
CDR3 DNA: TGTGCCAGCAGCGTAGGAAGTAACGGGGGAACAGATACGCAGTATTTT

V gene: TRBV5-6
J gene: TRBJ1-2
clone size: -
D gene: -
CDR3 protein: CASSLADSSGYTF
CDR3 DNA: TGTGCCAGCAGCTTGGCAGATTCTAGCGGCTACACCTTC

V gene: TRBV15
J gene: TRBJ1-2
clone size: -
D gene: -
CDR3 protein: CATSREAGGRGYTF
CDR3 DNA: TGTGCCACCAGCAGAGAGGCTGGGGGGAGGGGCTACACCTTC

V gene: TRBV7-2
J gene: TRBJ1-5
clone size: once
D gene: -
CDR3 protein: CASSRPGIGQPQHF
CDR3 DNA: TGTGCCAGCAGCCGCCCAGGGATAGGTCAGCCCCAGCATTTT

V gene: TRBV5-1
J gene: TRBJ2-5
clone size: -
D gene: -
CDR3 protein: CASSLVQQGTQYF
CDR3 DNA: TGCGCCAGCAGCTTGGTACAGCAAGGGACCCAGTACTTC

V gene: TRBV5-4
J gene: TRBJ2-1
clone size: -
D gene: TRBD1
CDR3 protein: CASSLGTRTGGSYNEQFF
CDR3 DNA: TGTGCCAGCAGCTTGGGTACAAGGACAGGGGGGTCCTACAATGAGCAGTTCTTC

V gene: TRBV3-1/TRBV3-2
J gene: TRBJ2-1
clone size: -
D gene: -
CDR3 protein: CASRASREQFF
CDR3 DNA: TGTGCCAGCCGAGCTAGCCGTGAGCAGTTCTTC

V gene: TRBV7-2
J gene: TRBJ2-5
clone size: -
D gene: -
CDR3 protein: CASSSLAVQETQYF
CDR3 DNA: TGTGCCAGCAGCTCCTTAGCGGTTCAAGAGACCCAGTACTTC

V gene: TRBV7-2
J gene: TRBJ2-3
clone size: -
D gene: -
CDR3 protein: CASSLLGGSTDTQYF
CDR3 DNA: TGTGCCAGCAGCTTACTGGGGGGAAGCACAGATACGCAGTATTTT

V gene: TRBV2
J gene: TRBJ2-2
clone size: -
D gene: TRBD1
CDR3 protein: CASGQQGAIGTGELFF
CDR3 DNA: TGTGCCAGCGGACAACAGGGGGCAATAGGTACCGGGGAGCTGTTTTTT

V gene: TRBV5-1
J gene: TRBJ2-7
clone size: -
D gene: TRBD1
CDR3 protein: CASSLGGTGDYEQYF
CDR3 DNA: TGCGCCAGCAGCTTGGGAGGGACAGGGGACTACGAGCAGTACTTC

V gene: TRBV27
J gene: TRBJ1-2
clone size: -
D gene: -
CDR3 protein: CASSDSPHYGYTF
CDR3 DNA: TGTGCCAGCAGCGACAGTCCGCACTATGGCTACACCTTC

V gene: TRBV19
J gene: TRBJ1-3
clone size: -
D gene: -
CDR3 protein: CASTETGYSGNTIYF
CDR3 DNA: TGTGCCAGTACCGAGACAGGCTACTCTGGAAACACCATATATTTT

V gene: TRBV6-6
J gene: TRBJ1-5
clone size: -
D gene: TRBD1
CDR3 protein: CASSSTGGGNQPQHF
CDR3 DNA: TGTGCCAGCAGTTCGACAGGGGGTGGCAATCAGCCCCAGCATTTT

V gene: TRBV18
J gene: TRBJ2-2
clone size: -
D gene: -
CDR3 protein: CASSPSQAGTGELFF
CDR3 DNA: TGTGCCAGCTCACCCTCCCAGGCGGGGACCGGGGAGCTGTTTTTT

V gene: TRBV18
J gene: TRBJ1-1
clone size: -
D gene: -
CDR3 protein: CASSPTRAGEAFF
CDR3 DNA: TGTGCCAGCTCACCGACTAGGGCAGGCGAAGCTTTCTTT

V gene: TRBV5-4
J gene: TRBJ1-1
clone size: -
D gene: -
CDR3 protein: CARHKDTEAFF
CDR3 DNA: TGTGCCAGGCACAAAGACACTGAAGCTTTCTTT